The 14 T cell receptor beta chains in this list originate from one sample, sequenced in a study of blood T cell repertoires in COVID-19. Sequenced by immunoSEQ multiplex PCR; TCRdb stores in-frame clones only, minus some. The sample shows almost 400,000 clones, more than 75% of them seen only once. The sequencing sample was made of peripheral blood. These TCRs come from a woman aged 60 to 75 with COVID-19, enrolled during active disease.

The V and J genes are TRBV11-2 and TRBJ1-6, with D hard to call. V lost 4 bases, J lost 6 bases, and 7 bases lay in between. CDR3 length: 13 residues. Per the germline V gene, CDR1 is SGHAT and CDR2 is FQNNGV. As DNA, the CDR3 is TGTGCCAGCAGCTCCCTAGTTAATTCACCCCTCCACTTT. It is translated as CASSSLVNSPLHF. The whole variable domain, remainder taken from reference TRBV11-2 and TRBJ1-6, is EAGVAQSPRYKIIEKRQSVAFWCNPISGHATLYWYQQILGQGPKLLIQFQNNGVVDDSQLPKDRFSAERLKGVDSTLKIQPAKLEDSAVYLCASSSLVNSPLHFGNGTRLTVT.

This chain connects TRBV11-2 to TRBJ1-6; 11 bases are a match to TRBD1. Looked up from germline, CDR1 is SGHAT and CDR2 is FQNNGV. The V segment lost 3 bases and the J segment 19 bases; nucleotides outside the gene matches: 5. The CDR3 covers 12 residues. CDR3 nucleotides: TGTGCCAGCAGCTTGATGGGACAGGGGGTTCACTTT. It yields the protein CASSLMGQGVHF.

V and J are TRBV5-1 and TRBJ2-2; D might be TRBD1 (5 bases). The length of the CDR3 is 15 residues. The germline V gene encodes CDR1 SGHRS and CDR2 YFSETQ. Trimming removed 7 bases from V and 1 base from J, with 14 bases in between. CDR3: CASSLRTQNTGELFF. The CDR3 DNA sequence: TGCGCCAGCTCCCTGAGGACACAGAACACCGGGGAGCTGTTTTTT. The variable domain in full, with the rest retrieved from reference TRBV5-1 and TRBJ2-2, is KAGVTQTPRYLIKTRGQQVTLSCSPISGHRSVSWYQQTPGQGLQFLFEYFSETQRNKGNFPGRFSGRQFSNSRSEMNVSTLELGDSALYLCASSLRTQNTGELFFGEGSRLTVL.

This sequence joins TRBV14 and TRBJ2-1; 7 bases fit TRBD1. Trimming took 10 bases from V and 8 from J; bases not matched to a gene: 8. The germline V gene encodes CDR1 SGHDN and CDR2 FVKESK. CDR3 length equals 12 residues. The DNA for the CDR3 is TGTGCCACTGGACAGGTTATAGATGAGCAGTTCTTC. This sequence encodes CATGQVIDEQFF.

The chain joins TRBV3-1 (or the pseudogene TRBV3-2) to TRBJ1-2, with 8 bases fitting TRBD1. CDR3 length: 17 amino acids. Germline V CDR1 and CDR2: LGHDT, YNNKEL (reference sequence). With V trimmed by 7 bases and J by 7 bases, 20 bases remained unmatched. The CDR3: CASNVRDRLTQRGGYTF. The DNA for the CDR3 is TGTGCCAGCAACGTAAGGGACAGGCTAACACAACGGGGTGGCTACACCTTC.

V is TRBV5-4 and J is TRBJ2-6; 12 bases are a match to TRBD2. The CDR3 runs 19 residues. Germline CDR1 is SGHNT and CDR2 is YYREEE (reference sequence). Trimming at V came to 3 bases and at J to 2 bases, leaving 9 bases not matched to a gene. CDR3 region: CASSSGTSGRRTGANVLTF. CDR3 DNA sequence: TGTGCCAGCAGCTCCGGGACTAGCGGGCGTCGAACTGGGGCCAACGTCCTGACTTTC. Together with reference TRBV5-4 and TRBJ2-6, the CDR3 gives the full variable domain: ETGVTQSPTHLIKTRGQQVTLRCSSQSGHNTVSWYQQALGQGPQFIFQYYREEENGRGNFPPRFSGLQFPNYSSELNVNALELDDSALYLCASSSGTSGRRTGANVLTFGAGSRLTVL.

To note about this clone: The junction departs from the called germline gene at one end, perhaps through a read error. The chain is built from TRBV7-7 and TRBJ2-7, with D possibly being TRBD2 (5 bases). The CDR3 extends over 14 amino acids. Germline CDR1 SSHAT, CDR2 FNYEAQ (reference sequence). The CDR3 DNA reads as TGTGCTAGCAGCTTAACGGACTCGTCCTACGAGCAGTACTTC. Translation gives CASSLTDSSYEQYF.

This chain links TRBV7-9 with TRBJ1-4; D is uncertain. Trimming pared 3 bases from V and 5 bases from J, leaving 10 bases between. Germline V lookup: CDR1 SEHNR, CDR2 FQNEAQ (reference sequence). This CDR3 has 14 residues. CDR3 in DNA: TGTGCCAGCAGCTTTCGAAGCCTCAATGAAAAACTGTTTTTT. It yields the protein CASSFRSLNEKLFF.

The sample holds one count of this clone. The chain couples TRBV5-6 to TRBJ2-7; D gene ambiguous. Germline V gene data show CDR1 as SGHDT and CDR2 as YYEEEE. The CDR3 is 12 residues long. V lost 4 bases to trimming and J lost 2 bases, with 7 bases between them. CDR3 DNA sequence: TGTGCCAGCAGCCTTCCCCCCTACGAGCAGTACTTC. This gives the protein CASSLPPYEQYF. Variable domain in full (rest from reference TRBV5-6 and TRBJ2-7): DAGVTQSPTHLIKTRGQQVTLRCSPKSGHDTVSWYQQALGQGPQFIFQYYEEEERQRGNFPDRFSGHQFPNYSSELNVNALLLGDSALYLCASSLPPYEQYFGPGTRLTVT.

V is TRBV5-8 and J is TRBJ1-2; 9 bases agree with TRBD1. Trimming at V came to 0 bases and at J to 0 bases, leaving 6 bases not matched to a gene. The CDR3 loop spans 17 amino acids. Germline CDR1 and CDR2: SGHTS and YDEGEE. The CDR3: CASSLERQGVSNYGYTF. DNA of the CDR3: TGTGCCAGCAGCTTGGAGCGACAGGGGGTATCTAACTATGGCTACACCTTC.

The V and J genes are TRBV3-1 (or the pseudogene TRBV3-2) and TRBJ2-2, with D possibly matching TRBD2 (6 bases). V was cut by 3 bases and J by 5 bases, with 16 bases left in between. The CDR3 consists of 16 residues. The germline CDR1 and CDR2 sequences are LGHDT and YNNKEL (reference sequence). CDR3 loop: CASSHLLRGRTGELFF. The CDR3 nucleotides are TGTGCCAGCAGCCACCTCCTGCGGGGACGAACCGGGGAGCTGTTTTTT.

CDR3 DNA sequence: TGTGCCAGCGGCGGACGACTAGCGGGGGCGGCAGATACGCAGTATTTT. This translates into CASGGRLAGAADTQYF. This rearrangement joins TRBV9 to TRBJ2-3, with 12 bases identical to TRBD2. V was clipped by 7 bases and J by 4 bases; unmatched bases: 10. CDR3 size: 16 residues. The V gene's germline CDR1 is SGDLS and CDR2 YYNGEE. Full variable domain (rest looked up from reference TRBV9 and TRBJ2-3): DSGVTQTPKHLITATGQRVTLRCSPRSGDLSVYWYQQSLDQGLQFLIQYYNGEERAKGNILERFSAQQFPDLHSELNLSSLELGDSALYFCASGGRLAGAADTQYFGPGTRLTVL.

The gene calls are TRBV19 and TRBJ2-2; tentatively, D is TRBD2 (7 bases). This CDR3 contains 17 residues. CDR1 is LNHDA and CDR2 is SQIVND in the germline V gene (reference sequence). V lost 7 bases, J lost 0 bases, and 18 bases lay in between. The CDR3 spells CASKGGPPNANTGELFF. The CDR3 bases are TGTGCCAGTAAGGGGGGGCCCCCAAACGCGAACACCGGGGAGCTGTTTTTT.

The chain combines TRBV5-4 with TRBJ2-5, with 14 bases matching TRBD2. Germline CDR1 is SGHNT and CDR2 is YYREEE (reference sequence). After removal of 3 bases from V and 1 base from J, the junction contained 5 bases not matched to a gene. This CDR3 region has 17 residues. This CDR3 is CASSSGLAGASQETQYF. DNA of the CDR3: TGTGCCAGCAGCTCGGGACTAGCGGGGGCCTCCCAAGAGACCCAGTACTTC. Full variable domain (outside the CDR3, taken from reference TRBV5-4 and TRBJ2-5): ETGVTQSPTHLIKTRGQQVTLRCSSQSGHNTVSWYQQALGQGPQFIFQYYREEENGRGNFPPRFSGLQFPNYSSELNVNALELDDSALYLCASSSGLAGASQETQYFGPGTRLLVL.